Listed below are T cell receptor beta chains from one sample, sequenced in a study of T cell responses to AZD1222 COVID-19 vaccine. Some clones are missing from TCRdb's copy, which holds only in-frame ones; the method was immunoSEQ multiplex PCR. Among over 140,000 clones, roughly 92% were seen once, and the ten largest hold about 3.7%. Sequences were derived from peripheral blood, sampled 28 days after the second AZD1222 dose. The source is an adult who received the AZD1222 COVID-19 vaccine. Each CDR3 is given with its conserved first and last residue. The D gene is left open where the match is weak.

d_call: NA; v_call: TRBV5-5; j_call: TRBJ1-2; cdr3_nt: TGTGCCAGCAGCATAGGGACCGCCTATGGCTACACCTTC; cdr3_aa: CASSIGTAYGYTF
d_call: TRBD1; v_call: TRBV9; j_call: TRBJ1-3; cdr3_nt: TGTGCCAGCAGCGCCGGGACAGCTCCTTACTCTGGAAACACCATATATTTT; cdr3_aa: CASSAGTAPYSGNTIYF
d_call: TRBD1; v_call: TRBV6-4; j_call: TRBJ2-7; cdr3_nt: TGTGCCACCCCAAAACTCCCCAGGGGGAGTGAAGAGCAGTACTTC; cdr3_aa: CATPKLPRGSEEQYF
d_call: NA; v_call: TRBV6-2/TRBV6-3; j_call: TRBJ1-1; cdr3_nt: TGTGCCAGCAGTTACATTGGGTCGGTGGTCACTGAAGCTTTCTTT; cdr3_aa: CASSYIGSVVTEAFF
d_call: TRBD2; v_call: TRBV11-2; j_call: TRBJ2-1; cdr3_nt: TGTGCCAGCAGCTCCTGGACTAGCGGAAATGAGCAGTTCTTC; cdr3_aa: CASSSWTSGNEQFF
d_call: NA; v_call: TRBV7-3; j_call: TRBJ1-2; cdr3_nt: TGTGCCAGCAGCTTCGGACCCAAGGGAGATGGCTACACCTTC; cdr3_aa: CASSFGPKGDGYTF
d_call: NA; v_call: TRBV18; j_call: TRBJ1-4; cdr3_nt: TGTGCCAGCTCACCACAGGGGGGAGAAAAACTGTTTTTT; cdr3_aa: CASSPQGGEKLFF
d_call: TRBD1; v_call: TRBV7-6; j_call: TRBJ2-1; cdr3_nt: TGTGCCAGCAGCTTAGCCGGGGACAGGAAAATCAATGAGCAGTTCTTC; cdr3_aa: CASSLAGDRKINEQFF
d_call: NA; v_call: TRBV5-1; j_call: TRBJ1-1; cdr3_nt: TGCGCCAGCAGCTTCGGACTGACTAACACTGAAGCTTTCTTT; cdr3_aa: CASSFGLTNTEAFF
d_call: NA; v_call: TRBV4-1; j_call: TRBJ1-1; cdr3_nt: TGCGCCAGCAGCCAAGACGGGTCATCCACTGAAGCTTTCTTT; cdr3_aa: CASSQDGSSTEAFF
d_call: NA; v_call: TRBV9; j_call: TRBJ2-7; cdr3_nt: TGTGCCAGCAGCGTGGACTGGTCTAGTAGACAGCAGTACTTC; cdr3_aa: CASSVDWSSRQQYF
d_call: NA; v_call: TRBV28; j_call: TRBJ1-5; cdr3_nt: TGTGCCAGCAGTTTTTCGGTCCCAGGGAATCAGCCCCAGCATTTT; cdr3_aa: CASSFSVPGNQPQHF
d_call: NA; v_call: TRBV5-6; j_call: TRBJ2-7; cdr3_nt: TGTGCCAGCAGCTTGGCTCTGAACGAGCAGTACTTC; cdr3_aa: CASSLALNEQYF
d_call: NA; v_call: TRBV6-5; j_call: TRBJ1-1; cdr3_nt: TGTGCCAGCAGTTACACCCGGCAGAACACTGAAGCTTTCTTT; cdr3_aa: CASSYTRQNTEAFF
d_call: NA; v_call: TRBV3-1/TRBV3-2; j_call: TRBJ2-7; cdr3_nt: TGTGCCAGCAGCCAAACAAATCATAGGGCCTACGAGCAGTACTTC; cdr3_aa: CASSQTNHRAYEQYF
d_call: NA; v_call: TRBV7-9; j_call: TRBJ1-2; cdr3_nt: TGTGCCAGCAGCCTCGGGGCGCCAGGAGAGATCTATGGCTACACCTTC; cdr3_aa: CASSLGAPGEIYGYTF